This TCR beta chain comes out of a study of T cells after yellow fever vaccination. Study outcomes and limitations: Boosting was followed by the reappearance of most primary-vaccination clones (around 95% CD4, around 91% CD8). By day 5 rather than day 15, the secondary response had peaked, though it was weaker. Abundant bulk-population clonotypes could contaminate the FACS-sorted repertoires.

There are 20 residues in the CDR3. V gave up 7 bases and J gave up 5 bases; unmatched junction bases: 26. 5'RACE template switching added a universal primer site and UMIs to TCR cDNA. TCRdb recomputed calls from the 5' RACE reads with MiXCR, one row per CDR3 protein. In the table there are thousands of distinct CDR3 sequences, roughly 6% of which are singletons. This clonotype has a count of ten or more. The chain combines TRBV12-3 or TRBV12-4 with TRBJ1-1, with 9 nucleotides matching TRBD1. This receptor was obtained from a man aged 18 to 29 who received the YFV17D yellow fever vaccine. Specimen: PBMCs, either bulk or a sorted T-cell subset (CD4+, CD8+, memory, or dextramer-sorted; not recorded which), collected around 16 days after the first yellow fever vaccination. CDR3 sequence reads: CASTDRFVGQGNAWGTEAFF. CDR3 nucleotides: TGTGCCAGCACCGATCGTTTTGTGGGACAGGGCAACGCTTGGGGGACTGAAGCTTTCTTT.